Listed below are T cell receptor beta chains from one sample, sequenced in a study of cytomegalovirus exposure and HLA in healthy donors. Repertoires were generated with immunoSEQ multiplex PCR, while TCRdb's copy carries only in-frame clones and drops some. The table lists a few hundred thousand clones, roughly 85% of them singletons. Sequenced material: PBMCs. The source of these receptors is a man between 18 and 35 years old in good health and CMV-seronegative. Each CDR3 is given with its conserved first and last residue. A D gene is named only where the DNA matches it firmly. Size values are once, few and many counts, or a class for expanded clones, and some rows have none.

v_call: TRBV19
j_call: TRBJ1-2
clone_size: -
d_call: TRBD1
cdr3_aa: CASSIWDRALYGYTF
cdr3_nt: TGTGCCAGTAGTATTTGGGACAGGGCTCTCTATGGCTACACCTTC

v_call: TRBV27
j_call: TRBJ2-3
clone_size: -
d_call: -
cdr3_aa: CASSLTNTDTQYF
cdr3_nt: TGTGCCAGCAGTTTAACTAACACAGATACGCAGTATTTT

v_call: TRBV19
j_call: TRBJ2-4
clone_size: -
d_call: TRBD2
cdr3_aa: CASSRAGEGNIQYF
cdr3_nt: TGTGCCAGTAGTAGGGCGGGAGAGGGAAACATTCAGTACTTC

v_call: TRBV11-2
j_call: TRBJ2-7
clone_size: -
d_call: -
cdr3_aa: CASTVLVSRDHYEQYF
cdr3_nt: TGTGCCAGCACCGTACTAGTCAGCCGGGATCATTACGAGCAGTACTTC

v_call: TRBV19
j_call: TRBJ2-6
clone_size: -
d_call: -
cdr3_aa: CASSIDLSDSFPSGANVLTF
cdr3_nt: TGTGCCAGTAGTATAGATCTATCGGACAGCTTTCCCTCTGGGGCCAACGTCCTGACTTTC

v_call: TRBV15
j_call: TRBJ2-6
clone_size: -
d_call: -
cdr3_aa: CATSRITGSGANVLTF
cdr3_nt: TGTGCCACCAGCAGGATAACAGGTTCTGGGGCCAACGTCCTGACTTTC

v_call: TRBV7-2
j_call: TRBJ2-3
clone_size: -
d_call: -
cdr3_aa: CASSQEGLDTQYF
cdr3_nt: TGTGCCAGCAGCCAAGAAGGACTCGATACGCAGTATTTT

v_call: TRBV5-1
j_call: TRBJ1-1
clone_size: -
d_call: TRBD1
cdr3_aa: CASSHGQVLRETEAFF
cdr3_nt: TGCGCCAGCAGCCACGGACAGGTTTTAAGAGAGACTGAAGCTTTCTTT

v_call: TRBV28
j_call: TRBJ2-5
clone_size: -
d_call: TRBD1
cdr3_aa: CASSGTGTGETQYF
cdr3_nt: TGTGCCAGCAGTGGGACAGGGACGGGGGAGACCCAGTACTTC

v_call: TRBV6-5
j_call: TRBJ1-4
clone_size: -
d_call: -
cdr3_aa: CASSDLDRTEKLFF
cdr3_nt: TGTGCCAGCAGTGATCTCGACAGGACAGAAAAACTGTTTTTT

v_call: TRBV11-3
j_call: TRBJ2-7
clone_size: -
d_call: -
cdr3_aa: CASSLAGSYEQYF
cdr3_nt: TGTGCCAGCAGCTTGGCCGGGTCCTACGAGCAGTACTTC

v_call: TRBV9
j_call: TRBJ2-5
clone_size: once
d_call: -
cdr3_aa: CASSEGTLWRETQYF
cdr3_nt: TGTGCCAGCAGCGAGGGGACACTCTGGAGAGAGACCCAGTACTTC

v_call: TRBV7-9
j_call: TRBJ1-1
clone_size: -
d_call: -
cdr3_aa: CASSLGGSEAFF
cdr3_nt: TGTGCCAGCAGCTTAGGCGGAAGTGAAGCTTTCTTT

v_call: TRBV27
j_call: TRBJ1-1
clone_size: -
d_call: -
cdr3_aa: CASTPGEGAMNTEAFF
cdr3_nt: TGTGCCAGCACCCCCGGGGAGGGAGCGATGAACACTGAAGCTTTCTTT

v_call: TRBV5-1
j_call: TRBJ2-7
clone_size: -
d_call: TRBD2
cdr3_aa: CASSGLAGGPPYEQYF
cdr3_nt: TGCGCCAGCAGTGGGCTAGCGGGAGGGCCCCCTTACGAGCAGTACTTC

v_call: TRBV15
j_call: TRBJ1-2
clone_size: -
d_call: TRBD1
cdr3_aa: CATRGGGTGGNYGYTF
cdr3_nt: TGTGCCACCAGGGGCGGCGGAACAGGGGGAAACTATGGCTACACCTTC

v_call: TRBV6-5
j_call: TRBJ1-5
clone_size: -
d_call: -
cdr3_aa: CASSSRADNQPQHF
cdr3_nt: TGTGCCAGCAGCTCCAGGGCCGACAATCAGCCCCAGCATTTT

v_call: TRBV30
j_call: TRBJ2-5
clone_size: -
d_call: -
cdr3_aa: CAWSVGRGGRETQYF
cdr3_nt: TGTGCCTGGAGTGTGGGGCGGGGAGGAAGAGAGACCCAGTACTTC

v_call: TRBV14
j_call: TRBJ2-7
clone_size: -
d_call: TRBD1
cdr3_aa: CASSLRTGGFAEQYF
cdr3_nt: TGTGCCAGCAGCCTTCGGACAGGGGGCTTTGCCGAGCAGTACTTC

v_call: TRBV10-3
j_call: TRBJ1-5
clone_size: -
d_call: TRBD1
cdr3_aa: CAISEFQGVDQPQHF
cdr3_nt: TGTGCCATCAGTGAATTCCAGGGGGTTGATCAGCCCCAGCATTTT

v_call: TRBV9
j_call: TRBJ2-7
clone_size: -
d_call: TRBD2
cdr3_aa: CASSAGLAGYEQYF
cdr3_nt: TGTGCCAGCAGCGCGGGACTAGCAGGCTACGAGCAGTACTTC

v_call: TRBV19
j_call: TRBJ2-3
clone_size: -
d_call: -
cdr3_aa: CASSLRQDTDTQYF
cdr3_nt: TGTGCCAGTAGCCTTCGACAGGACACAGATACGCAGTATTTT

v_call: TRBV19
j_call: TRBJ2-5
clone_size: -
d_call: TRBD1
cdr3_aa: CASSRWGQEETQYF
cdr3_nt: TGTGCCAGTAGTAGGTGGGGACAGGAAGAGACCCAGTACTTC

v_call: TRBV28
j_call: TRBJ2-1
clone_size: few
d_call: -
cdr3_aa: CASGFNEQFF
cdr3_nt: TGTGCCAGCGGCTTTAATGAGCAGTTCTTC

v_call: TRBV6-1
j_call: TRBJ1-2
clone_size: many
d_call: TRBD1
cdr3_aa: CASSGTGLNYGYTF
cdr3_nt: TGTGCCAGCAGCGGGACAGGGCTTAACTATGGCTACACCTTC